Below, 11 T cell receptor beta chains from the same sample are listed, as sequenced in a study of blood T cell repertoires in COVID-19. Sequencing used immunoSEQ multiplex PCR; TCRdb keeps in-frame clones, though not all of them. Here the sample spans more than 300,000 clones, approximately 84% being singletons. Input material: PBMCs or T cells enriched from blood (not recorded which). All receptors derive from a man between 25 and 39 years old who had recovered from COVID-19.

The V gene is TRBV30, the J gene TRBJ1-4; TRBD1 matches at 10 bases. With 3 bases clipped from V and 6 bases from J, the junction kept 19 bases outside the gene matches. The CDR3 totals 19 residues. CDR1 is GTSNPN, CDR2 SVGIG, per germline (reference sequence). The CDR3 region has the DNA TGTGCCTGGAGCCCCGGGGGCAGACAGGGGGCCCTCCTCCATGAAAAACTGTTTTTT. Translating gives CAWSPGGRQGALLHEKLFF.

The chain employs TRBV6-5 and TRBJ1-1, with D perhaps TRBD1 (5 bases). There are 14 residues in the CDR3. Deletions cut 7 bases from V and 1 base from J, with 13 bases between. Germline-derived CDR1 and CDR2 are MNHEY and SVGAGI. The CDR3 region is CASTTNTGNTEAFF. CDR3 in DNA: TGTGCCAGCACCACTAATACAGGGAACACTGAAGCTTTCTTT.

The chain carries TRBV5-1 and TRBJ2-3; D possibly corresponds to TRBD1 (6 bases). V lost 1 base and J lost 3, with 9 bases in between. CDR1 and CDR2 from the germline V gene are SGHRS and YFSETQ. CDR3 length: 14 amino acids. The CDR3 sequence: CASSLMGATDTQYF. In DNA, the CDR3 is TGCGCCAGCAGCTTGATGGGGGCTACAGATACGCAGTATTTT.

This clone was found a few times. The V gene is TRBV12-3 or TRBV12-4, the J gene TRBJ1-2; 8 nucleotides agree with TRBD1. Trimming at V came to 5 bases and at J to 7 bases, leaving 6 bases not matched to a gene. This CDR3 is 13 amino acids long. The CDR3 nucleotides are TGTGCCAGCAGTAAGGACAGGGCGATTGGCTACACCTTC. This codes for CASSKDRAIGYTF.

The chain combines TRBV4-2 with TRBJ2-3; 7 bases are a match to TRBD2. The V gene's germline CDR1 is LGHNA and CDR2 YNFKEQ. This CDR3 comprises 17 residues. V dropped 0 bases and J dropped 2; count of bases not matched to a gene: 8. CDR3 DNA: TGTGCCAGCAGCCAAGATAGGTCGGGAGGCTTCACAGATACGCAGTATTTT. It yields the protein CASSQDRSGGFTDTQYF.

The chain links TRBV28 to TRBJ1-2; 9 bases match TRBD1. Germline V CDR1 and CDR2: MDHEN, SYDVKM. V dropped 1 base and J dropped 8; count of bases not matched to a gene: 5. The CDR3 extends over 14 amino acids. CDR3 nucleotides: TGTGCCAGCAGTTTATCGTGGGACAGGGTCGGCTACACCTTC. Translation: CASSLSWDRVGYTF.

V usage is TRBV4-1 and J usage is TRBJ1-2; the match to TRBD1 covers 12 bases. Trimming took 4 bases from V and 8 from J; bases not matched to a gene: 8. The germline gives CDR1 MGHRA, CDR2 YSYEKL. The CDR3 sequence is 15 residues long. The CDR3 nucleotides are TGCGCCAGCAGCCGCACCGGGACAGGGGGCGGAGGCTACACCTTC. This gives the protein CASSRTGTGGGGYTF.

The CDR3 region is CASSVGPGLASTDTQYF. As DNA, the CDR3 is TGTGCCAGCAGCGTAGGCCCCGGACTAGCCAGCACAGATACGCAGTATTTT. The chain joins TRBV9 to TRBJ2-3, with 8 bases fitting TRBD2. The CDR3 has 17 amino acids. Trimming took 0 bases from V and 0 from J; bases not matched to a gene: 6. CDR1 is SGDLS and CDR2 is YYNGEE in the germline V gene.

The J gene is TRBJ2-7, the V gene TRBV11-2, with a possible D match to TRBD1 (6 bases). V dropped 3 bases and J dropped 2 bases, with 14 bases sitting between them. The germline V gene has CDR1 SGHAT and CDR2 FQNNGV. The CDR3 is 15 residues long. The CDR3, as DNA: TGTGCCAGCAGCTTTGGACAGCCAGGTACCTACGAGCAGTACTTC. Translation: CASSFGQPGTYEQYF.

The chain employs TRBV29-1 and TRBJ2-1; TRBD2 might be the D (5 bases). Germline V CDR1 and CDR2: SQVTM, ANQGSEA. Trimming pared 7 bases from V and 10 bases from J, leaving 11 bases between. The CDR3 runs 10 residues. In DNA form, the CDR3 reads TGCAGCGGTCGAGCGGCCGAGCAGTTCTTC. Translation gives CSGRAAEQFF.

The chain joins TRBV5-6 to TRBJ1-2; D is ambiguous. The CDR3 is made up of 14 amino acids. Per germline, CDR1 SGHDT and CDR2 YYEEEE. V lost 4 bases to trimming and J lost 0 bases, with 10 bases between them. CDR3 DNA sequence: TGTGCCAGCAGCCCCCCCCAGACTAACTATGGCTACACCTTC. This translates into CASSPPQTNYGYTF.